The clone carrying this T cell receptor (beta chain) has only a few counts. This CDR3 contains 13 residues. The V gene lost 4 bases and the J gene lost 8 bases, with 14 bases spanning the gap. Profiled with immunoSEQ multiplex PCR; TCRdb holds only in-frame clones, not every one. The sample consists of fewer than 35,000 clones, less than 85% of them appearing once. This sample was included in a study of blood T cell repertoires in COVID-19. This clonotype was sampled from an elderly man with active or convalescent COVID-19. The V and J genes are TRBV12-3 or TRBV12-4 and TRBJ1-2; possible D gene TRBD1, 5 bases. Sequencing was done on a sample of peripheral blood. The CDR3 nucleotides are TGTGCCAGCAGTTACCAGGGCGTTTTGGGCTACACCTTC. Translated: CASSYQGVLGYTF.